Given below is one T cell receptor (beta chain) in context. The sample originates from a study of CD8+ T cells in alopecia areata. Treatment indicated: oral pan-JAK inhibitor, 5-10 mg twice daily. cDNA reverse transcribed from extracted RNA served as the sequencing template. Clones were sequenced by immunoSEQ multiplex PCR, and TCRdb holds only the in-frame ones, with some missing. The table shows about 87,000 clones, with around 71% occurring only once. CDR1 SQVTM and CDR2 ANQGSEA come from the germline V gene. The V end was cut by 6 bases, the J end by 8 bases, with 20 bases between. The CDR3 has 14 residues.

The TCR was taken from a human donor with alopecia areata. The specimen comprised CD8+ T cells sorted from blood, sampled at approximately week 45, from a patient treated with tofacitinib. This rearrangement joins TRBV29-1 to TRBJ2-1, with D possibly matching TRBD2 (5 bases). The chain's CDR3 is CSVLWDRSGYEQFF. The DNA for the CDR3 is TGCAGCGTCCTCTGGGATCGGAGCGGCTATGAGCAGTTCTTC.